The 4 T cell receptor beta chains presented below share a single source sample, sequenced in a study of radiation and T cells in renal cell carcinoma. Profiled with immunoSEQ multiplex PCR; TCRdb holds only in-frame clones, not every one. The sample lists 85,000 to 100,000 clones, around nine tenths seen once, with less than 10% in the top ten. Indicated time point: baseline pretreatment blood. Treatment meaning: 15 Gy SBRT to primary tumor, nephrectomy 4 weeks later. Sequenced material: blood, taken from a patient whose treatment included radiotherapy and nephrectomy. The receptor source for this set is a man aged 45 to 65 with renal cell carcinoma.

The rearrangement joins TRBV7-9 to TRBJ1-5, with 8 positions matching TRBD1. The CDR3 is 14 residues long. With V trimmed by 5 bases and J by 10 bases, 10 bases remained unmatched. Per germline, CDR1 SEHNR and CDR2 FQNEAQ (reference sequence). CDR3 in amino acids: CASSGGTGGGPQHF. The CDR3 DNA follows: TGTGCCAGCAGCGGAGGGACAGGAGGTGGTCCCCAGCATTTT. Together with reference TRBV7-9 and TRBJ1-5, the CDR3 gives the full variable domain: DTGVSQNPRHKITKRGQNVTFRCDPISEHNRLYWYRQTLGQGPEFLTYFQNEAQLEKSRLLSDRFSAERPKGSFSTLEIQRTEQGDSAMYLCASSGGTGGGPQHFGDGTRLSIL.

The chain carries TRBV6-1 and TRBJ2-7; D unclear. V shed 1 base and J shed 3 bases, with 10 bases lying between them. This CDR3 contains 14 residues. Germline CDR1 is MNHNS and CDR2 is SASEGT. The CDR3 loop is CASSEEIRVYEQYF. DNA for the CDR3: TGTGCCAGCAGTGAAGAAATACGCGTCTACGAGCAGTACTTC.

The V call is TRBV7-9, the J call TRBJ2-2; D unresolved. V was cut by 4 bases and J by 6 bases, with 3 bases left in between. CDR1 SEHNR and CDR2 FQNEAQ come from the germline V gene (reference sequence). The CDR3 is 11 amino acids. The CDR3 loop is CASSSPGELFF. The CDR3 region has the DNA TGTGCCAGCAGCTCACCCGGGGAGCTGTTTTTT.

The chain employs TRBV9 and TRBJ2-2, with TRBD1 matching over 10 bases. The CDR3 sequence is 16 residues long. J lost 5 bases, V lost 4 bases, and 8 bases had no gene match. CDR1 SGDLS and CDR2 YYNGEE come from the germline V gene. Here the CDR3 DNA reads TGTGCCAGCAGCCTGGGGACAGGGGTAGAAACCGGGGAGCTGTTTTTT. This codes for CASSLGTGVETGELFF.